This passage covers 25 T cell receptor beta chains from one sample sequenced in a study of blood T cell repertoires in COVID-19 (dated by TCRdb to 2018 to 2020). Receptor libraries were prepared by the immunoSEQ multiplex PCR assay. TCRdb provides this immuneACCESS table in a form limited to in-frame rearrangements. Some clones are lacking; in checked studies, under half of them reflect an unresolved V gene, and why the rest are absent is not known. This sample lists about 110,000 clones; roughly 90% were detected once. Approximately 5% of the sample is held by the ten biggest clonotypes. The material sequenced was peripheral blood. All receptors come from a middle-aged man with active or convalescent COVID-19.

The chain joins TRBV7-6 to TRBJ1-1; TRBD1 agrees at 8 bases. The CDR3 loop spans 16 amino acids. Germline values: CDR1 SGHVS, CDR2 FNYEAQ. Unmatched junction bases numbered 10, after V lost 2 bases and J lost 5 bases. CDR3 sequence (DNA): TGTGCCAGCAGCTTAAGGTCACAGGGGGGGCGGACTGAAGCTTTCTTT. This gives the protein CASSLRSQGGRTEAFF.

The chain links TRBV30 to TRBJ2-1; no definite D call. With 5 bases removed from V and 3 bases from J, the gap between germline ends came to 17 bases. Germline assignment: CDR1 GTSNPN and CDR2 SVGIG (reference sequence). This CDR3 comprises 15 residues. The chain's CDR3 is CAWGKPSRNYNEQFF. CDR3 sequence (DNA): TGTGCCTGGGGGAAGCCGTCGAGGAACTACAATGAGCAGTTCTTC.

This chain joins TRBV10-3 and TRBJ2-2, with 11 positions matching TRBD1. There are 14 residues in the CDR3. Germline V gene lookup returns CDR1 ENHRY and CDR2 SYGVKD. The V and J ends lost 7 bases and 4 bases, in that order; junction bases with no gene match: 2. Written as DNA, the CDR3 is TGTGCCATCAAGGGGACAGGGGGCACCGGGGAGCTGTTTTTT. Protein product: CAIKGTGGTGELFF.

This rearrangement joins TRBV16 to TRBJ2-7, with 7 bases identical to TRBD2. With 1 base clipped from V and 3 bases from J, the junction kept 6 bases outside the gene matches. The CDR3 extends over 15 amino acids. Germline-derived CDR1 and CDR2 are KGHSY and FQNENV. The CDR3 protein is CASSQWGGKGYEQYF. CDR3 bases: TGTGCCAGCAGCCAATGGGGAGGGAAAGGCTACGAGCAGTACTTC.

The V call is TRBV28, the J call TRBJ1-3, with D tentatively TRBD1 (5 bases). The CDR3 sequence is 13 residues long. Germline-derived CDR1 and CDR2 are MDHEN and SYDVKM. The V end was cut by 8 bases, the J end by 2 bases, with 10 bases between. CDR3 bases: TGTGCCAGCCGGGGGATTCCTGGAAACACCATATATTTT. Translating gives CASRGIPGNTIYF.

V usage is TRBV2 and J usage is TRBJ1-4, with unresolved D. CDR3 length equals 11 residues. Trimming took 5 bases from V and 7 from J, leaving 5 bases between them. Germline V CDR1 and CDR2: SNHLY, FYNNEI. The CDR3 region has the DNA TGTGCCAGCAGTCCTCTTGAAAAACTGTTTTTT. Residues: CASSPLEKLFF.

The J gene is TRBJ2-1, the V gene TRBV7-3; no firm D call. The CDR3 has 17 amino acids. Trimming left V 3 bases short and J 4 bases short, with 19 bases between. Germline V lookup: CDR1 SGHTA, CDR2 FQGTGA. CDR3 sequence: CASSLVPSFAIYNEQFF. CDR3 nucleotide sequence: TGTGCCAGCAGCTTGGTCCCGAGTTTCGCCATTTACAATGAGCAGTTCTTC.

The rearrangement uses TRBV28 and TRBJ1-4, with D perhaps matching TRBD1 (5 bases). CDR1 is MDHEN, CDR2 SYDVKM, per germline. The CDR3 loop spans 14 amino acids. The V and J ends lost 6 bases and 4 bases respectively, with 12 bases between them. The CDR3 protein is CASSTGTNNEKLFF. The CDR3 region has the DNA TGTGCCAGCAGCACCGGGACTAATAATGAAAAACTGTTTTTT.

This chain joins TRBV4-2 and TRBJ2-3, with 8 bases identical to TRBD2. Per the germline V gene, CDR1 is LGHNA and CDR2 is YNFKEQ. Losses at the gene ends were 2 bases for V and 4 bases for J; bases not matched to a gene: 8. The CDR3 runs 16 residues. CDR3 sequence reads: CASSQIGAGESDTQYF. CDR3 nucleotides: TGTGCCAGCAGCCAAATAGGAGCGGGAGAATCAGATACGCAGTATTTT.

The V gene is TRBV2, the J gene TRBJ2-1; tentative D call: TRBD2 (6 bases). Trimming removed 5 bases at V and 8 bases at J, with 19 bases between. CDR1 SNHLY and CDR2 FYNNEI come from the germline V gene. The CDR3 sequence is 15 residues long. The CDR3 loop is CASSPRGGTGDEQFF. For the CDR3, the DNA is TGTGCCAGCAGTCCAAGGGGCGGGACGGGTGATGAGCAGTTCTTC.

This clone was observed a handful of times. The rearrangement links TRBV4-1 to TRBJ1-5; unclear D gene. Germline CDR1 MGHRA, CDR2 YSYEKL. The CDR3 covers 15 residues. Trimming stripped 1 base from V and 4 bases from J, with 11 bases between. CDR3 nucleotides: TGCGCCAGCAGCCAAGTAAATACTCGGAATCAGCCCCAGCATTTT. As protein: CASSQVNTRNQPQHF.

The chain recombines TRBV30 with TRBJ2-1; D is undetermined. With 4 bases removed from V and 6 bases from J, the gap between germline ends came to 10 bases. Germline V gives CDR1 GTSNPN, CDR2 SVGIG (reference sequence). The CDR3 extends over 12 amino acids. For the CDR3, the DNA is TGTGCCTGGACTGGCTCAGGCAATGAGCAGTTCTTC. The encoded protein is CAWTGSGNEQFF.

The chain links TRBV7-2 to TRBJ1-5; possibly TRBD1 for D (6 bases). The CDR3 spans 15 residues. Germline values: CDR1 SGHTA, CDR2 FQGNSA. Trimming stripped 0 bases from V and 3 bases from J, with 9 bases between. As DNA, the CDR3 is TGTGCCAGCAGCTTAGCGTCAGGGGACAATCAGCCCCAGCATTTT. It is translated as CASSLASGDNQPQHF.

This clone was counted between two and nine times. The genes are TRBV3-1 (or the pseudogene TRBV3-2) and TRBJ1-6; D ambiguous. This CDR3 is 17 amino acids long. Per germline, CDR1 LGHDT and CDR2 YNNKEL (reference sequence). V lost 6 bases, J lost 6 bases, and 21 bases lay in between. CDR3 bases: TGTGCCAGCAGTCACCGTCCCTTCCTGAACTCTAATTCACCCCTCCACTTT. Amino acid sequence: CASSHRPFLNSNSPLHF.

This chain links TRBV10-3 with TRBJ2-5; D gene ambiguous. The CDR3 sequence is 14 residues long. The ends were cut back, 0 bases at V and 4 bases at J, with 9 bases in the middle. The germline gives CDR1 ENHRY, CDR2 SYGVKD. CDR3 sequence (DNA): TGTGCCATCAGTGAGTCGACGAGAGGAGAGACCCAGTACTTC. It specifies CAISESTRGETQYF.

This clone was seen a few times. This chain joins TRBV6-2 or TRBV6-3 and TRBJ1-2; perhaps TRBD1 as D (5 bases). Trimming removed 4 bases from V and 4 bases from J, with 13 bases in between. The CDR3 is 14 amino acids. CDR1 is MNHEY and CDR2 is SVGEGT in the germline V gene. CDR3 residues: CASSSTAWGYGYTF. In DNA form, the CDR3 reads TGTGCCAGCAGTTCGACAGCCTGGGGCTATGGCTACACCTTC.

The V call is TRBV5-1, the J call TRBJ2-2; possibly TRBD1 for D (6 bases). V shed 5 bases and J shed 2 bases, with 10 bases lying between them. CDR1 and CDR2 from the germline V gene are SGHRS and YFSETQ. The CDR3 totals 14 residues. CDR3 sequence reads: CASRGQTNTGELFF. DNA of the CDR3: TGCGCCAGCAGGGGACAAACAAACACCGGGGAGCTGTTTTTT. Together with reference TRBV5-1 and TRBJ2-2, the CDR3 gives the full variable domain: KAGVTQTPRYLIKTRGQQVTLSCSPISGHRSVSWYQQTPGQGLQFLFEYFSETQRNKGNFPGRFSGRQFSNSRSEMNVSTLELGDSALYLCASRGQTNTGELFFGEGSRLTVL.

The chain is built from TRBV30 and TRBJ1-1, with a possible D match to TRBD1 (5 bases). This CDR3 spans 13 amino acids. V was cut by 4 bases and J by 1 base, with 10 bases left in between. The germline V gene has CDR1 GTSNPN and CDR2 SVGIG (reference sequence). CDR3 residues: CAWTGGENTEAFF. Here the CDR3 DNA reads TGTGCCTGGACGGGGGGGGAGAACACTGAAGCTTTCTTT.

J is TRBJ1-5 and V is TRBV28, with TRBD1 matching 7 bases. The germline V gene encodes CDR1 MDHEN and CDR2 SYDVKM. The CDR3 has 14 residues. Unmatched junction bases numbered 7, after V lost 10 bases and J lost 1 base. CDR3 region: CAITGVLSNQPQHF. Here the CDR3 DNA reads TGTGCCATTACAGGGGTTCTGAGCAATCAGCCCCAGCATTTT.

The V gene is TRBV7-8, the J gene TRBJ2-1; a weak D match, TRBD2 (5 bases). The germline V and J ends were trimmed by 1 base and 13 bases, with 11 bases remaining between them. CDR1 and CDR2 from the germline V gene are SGHVS and FQNEAQ. The CDR3 is 12 amino acids. CDR3 nucleotides: TGTGCCAGCAGCTTAGGAGGGCGAGGCCAGTTCTTC. It yields the protein CASSLGGRGQFF.

The genes are TRBV3-1 (or the pseudogene TRBV3-2) and TRBJ1-1; D is uncertain. CDR3 length: 15 residues. Germline CDR1 reads LGHDT; CDR2 reads YNNKEL (reference sequence). Between the trimmed V and J ends, which lost 6 bases and 0 bases, there was a span of 14 bases. CDR3 protein: CASSGYGVMNTEAFF. The CDR3 DNA sequence: TGTGCCAGCAGTGGATACGGAGTTATGAACACTGAAGCTTTCTTT.

CDR3 amino acids: CASSQGLRTGFSPLHF. The CDR3 nucleotides are TGTGCCAGCAGCCAAGGCCTAAGGACAGGGTTTTCACCCCTCCACTTT. The chain is built from TRBV14 and TRBJ1-6; 8 bases match TRBD1. CDR3 size: 16 residues. Germline trimming cut 1 base from V and 9 bases from J; bases unmatched to any gene: 8. Germline loops: CDR1 SGHDN, CDR2 FVKESK.

V usage is TRBV13 and J usage is TRBJ1-1, with 9 bases that match TRBD1. Per the germline V gene, CDR1 is PRHDT and CDR2 is FYEKMQ (reference sequence). CDR3 size: 16 residues. The V gene end was trimmed by 5 bases and the J gene end by 3 bases; junction bases not matched to a gene: 10. The CDR3 loop is CASSQGQGGTYTEAFF. CDR3 coding DNA: TGTGCCAGCAGCCAGGGACAGGGTGGTACGTACACTGAAGCTTTCTTT.

Turning to this clone: This CDR3 is missing its conserved last phenylalanine or tryptophan, likely due to a read error. The DNA is omitted, as the CDR3 cannot be located on it reliably, and the CDR3 follows TCRdb's listing. This sequence joins TRBV4-3 and TRBJ2-3; the table's D call, TRBD2, has no DNA check behind it. Germline assignment: CDR1 LGHNA and CDR2 YSLEER. The CDR3 is 9 amino acids long, termini counted. The CDR3 reads CASSCRGGK.

V gene TRBV6-5 combines with J gene TRBJ2-7; a possible D gene is TRBD1 (5 bases). V was pared by 5 bases and J by 5 bases, with 10 bases between. Germline V gene data show CDR1 as MNHEY and CDR2 as SVGAGI. This CDR3 region has 12 residues. The CDR3 sequence: CASSPTGNEQYF. Written as DNA, the CDR3 is TGTGCCAGCAGTCCAACAGGAAACGAGCAGTACTTC.